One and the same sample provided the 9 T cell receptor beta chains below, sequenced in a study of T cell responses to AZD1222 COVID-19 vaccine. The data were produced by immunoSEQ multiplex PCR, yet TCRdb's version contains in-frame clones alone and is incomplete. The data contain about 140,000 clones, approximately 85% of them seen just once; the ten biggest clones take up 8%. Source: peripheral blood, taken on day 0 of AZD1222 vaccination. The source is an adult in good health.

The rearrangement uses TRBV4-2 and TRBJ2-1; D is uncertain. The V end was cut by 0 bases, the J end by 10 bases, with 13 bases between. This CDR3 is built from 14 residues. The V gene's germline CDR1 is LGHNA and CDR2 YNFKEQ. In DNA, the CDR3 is TGTGCCAGCAGCCAAGATCTAAAGTTCGGGGAGCAGTTCTTC. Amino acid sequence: CASSQDLKFGEQFF.

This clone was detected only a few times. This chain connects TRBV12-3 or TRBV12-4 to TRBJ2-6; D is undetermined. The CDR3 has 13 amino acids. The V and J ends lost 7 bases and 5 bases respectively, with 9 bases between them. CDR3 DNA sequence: TGTGCCAGCATTCACCGGCGGGCCAACGTCCTGACTTTC. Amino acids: CASIHRRANVLTF.

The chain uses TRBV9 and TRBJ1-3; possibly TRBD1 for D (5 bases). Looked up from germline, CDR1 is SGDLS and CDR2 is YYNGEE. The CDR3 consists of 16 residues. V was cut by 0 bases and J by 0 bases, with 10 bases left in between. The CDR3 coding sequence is TGTGCCAGCAGCGTAGGAGGACACTACTCTGGAAACACCATATATTTT. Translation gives CASSVGGHYSGNTIYF.

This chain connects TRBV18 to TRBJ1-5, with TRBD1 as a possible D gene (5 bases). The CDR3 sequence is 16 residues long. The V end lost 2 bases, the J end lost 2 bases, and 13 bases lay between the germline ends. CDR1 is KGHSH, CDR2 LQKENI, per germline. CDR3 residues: CASSPSRGDGNQPQHF. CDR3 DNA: TGTGCCAGCTCACCAAGTAGAGGGGACGGCAATCAGCCCCAGCATTTT.

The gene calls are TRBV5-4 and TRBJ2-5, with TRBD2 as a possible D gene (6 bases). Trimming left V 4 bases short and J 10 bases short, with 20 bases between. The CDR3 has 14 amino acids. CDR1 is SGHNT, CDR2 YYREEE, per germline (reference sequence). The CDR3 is CASSVGTYQEDQYF. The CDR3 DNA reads TGTGCCAGCAGCGTCGGGACTTATCAAGAGGACCAGTACTTC.

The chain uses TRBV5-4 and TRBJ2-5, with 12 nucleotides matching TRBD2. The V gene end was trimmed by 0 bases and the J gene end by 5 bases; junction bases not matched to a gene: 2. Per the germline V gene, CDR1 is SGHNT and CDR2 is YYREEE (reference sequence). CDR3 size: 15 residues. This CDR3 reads CASSLGLAGDETQYF. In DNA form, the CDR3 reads TGTGCCAGCAGCTTGGGACTAGCGGGAGATGAGACCCAGTACTTC.

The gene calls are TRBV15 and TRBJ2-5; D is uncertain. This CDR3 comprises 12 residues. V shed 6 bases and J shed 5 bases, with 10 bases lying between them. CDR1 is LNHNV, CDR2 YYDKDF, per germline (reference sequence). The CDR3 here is CATSVRVETQYF. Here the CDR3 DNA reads TGTGCCACCAGTGTTCGAGTTGAGACCCAGTACTTC.

CDR3 amino acids: CAWTPRGTNEQFF. For the CDR3, the DNA is TGTGCCTGGACCCCCAGGGGCACCAATGAGCAGTTCTTC. V usage is TRBV30 and J usage is TRBJ2-1, with D perhaps matching TRBD1 (6 bases). The CDR3 spans 13 residues. The V end was cut by 4 bases, the J end by 6 bases, with 13 bases between. CDR1 GTSNPN and CDR2 SVGIG come from the germline V gene (reference sequence).

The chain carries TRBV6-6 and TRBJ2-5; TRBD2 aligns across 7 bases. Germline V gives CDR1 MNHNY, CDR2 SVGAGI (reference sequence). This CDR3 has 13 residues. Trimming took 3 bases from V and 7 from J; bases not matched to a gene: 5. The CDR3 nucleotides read TGTGCCAGCAGTTATTTGGGGGAGGGGACCCAGTACTTC. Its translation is CASSYLGEGTQYF.